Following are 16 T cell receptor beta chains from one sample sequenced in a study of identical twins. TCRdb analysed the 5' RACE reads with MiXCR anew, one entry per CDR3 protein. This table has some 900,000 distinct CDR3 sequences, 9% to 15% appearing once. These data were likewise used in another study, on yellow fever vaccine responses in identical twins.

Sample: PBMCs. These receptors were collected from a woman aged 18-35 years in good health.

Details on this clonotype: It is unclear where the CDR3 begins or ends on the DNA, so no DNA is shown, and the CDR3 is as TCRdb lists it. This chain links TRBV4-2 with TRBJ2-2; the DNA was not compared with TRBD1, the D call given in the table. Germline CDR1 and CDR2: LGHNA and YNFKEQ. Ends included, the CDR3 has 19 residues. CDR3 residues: CASSRTPQTAEITPGSCFF.

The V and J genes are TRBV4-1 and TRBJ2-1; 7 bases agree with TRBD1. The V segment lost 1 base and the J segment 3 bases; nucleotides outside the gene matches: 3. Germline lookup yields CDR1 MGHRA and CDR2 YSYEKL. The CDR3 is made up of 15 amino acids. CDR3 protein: CASSQADRDYNEQFF. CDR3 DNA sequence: TGCGCCAGCAGCCAAGCCGACAGGGACTACAATGAGCAGTTCTTC.

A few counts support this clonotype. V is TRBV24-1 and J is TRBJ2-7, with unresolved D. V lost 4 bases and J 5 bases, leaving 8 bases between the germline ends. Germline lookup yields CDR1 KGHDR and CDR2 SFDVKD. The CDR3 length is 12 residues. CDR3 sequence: CATSESGHEQYF. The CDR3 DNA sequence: TGTGCCACCAGTGAGTCTGGCCACGAGCAGTACTTC.

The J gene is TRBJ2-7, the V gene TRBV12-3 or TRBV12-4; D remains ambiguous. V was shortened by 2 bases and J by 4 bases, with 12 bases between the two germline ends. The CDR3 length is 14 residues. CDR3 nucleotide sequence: TGTGCCAGCAGTTTACACCAGGATATTTACGAGCAGTACTTC. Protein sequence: CASSLHQDIYEQYF.

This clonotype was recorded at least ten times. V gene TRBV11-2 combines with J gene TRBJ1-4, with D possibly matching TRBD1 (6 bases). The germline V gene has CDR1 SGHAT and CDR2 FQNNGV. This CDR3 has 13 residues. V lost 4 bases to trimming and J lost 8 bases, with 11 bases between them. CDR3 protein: CASSWRGGEKLFF. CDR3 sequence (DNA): TGTGCCAGCAGCTGGAGGGGGGGAGAAAAACTGTTTTTT.

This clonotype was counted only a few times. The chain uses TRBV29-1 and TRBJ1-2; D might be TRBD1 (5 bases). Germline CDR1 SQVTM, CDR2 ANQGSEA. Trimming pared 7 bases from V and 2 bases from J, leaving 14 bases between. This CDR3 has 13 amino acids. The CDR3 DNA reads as TGCAGCGCCGCGGGACGGCTCAACTATGGCTACACCTTC. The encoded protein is CSAAGRLNYGYTF.

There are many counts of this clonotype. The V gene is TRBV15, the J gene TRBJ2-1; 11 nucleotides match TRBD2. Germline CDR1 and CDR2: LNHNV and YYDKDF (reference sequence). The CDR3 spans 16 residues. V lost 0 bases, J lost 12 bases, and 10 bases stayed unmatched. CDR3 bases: TGTGCCACCAGCAGAGATTGGTTAACTAGCGGGAGTTGGCAGTTCTTC. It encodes CATSRDWLTSGSWQFF.

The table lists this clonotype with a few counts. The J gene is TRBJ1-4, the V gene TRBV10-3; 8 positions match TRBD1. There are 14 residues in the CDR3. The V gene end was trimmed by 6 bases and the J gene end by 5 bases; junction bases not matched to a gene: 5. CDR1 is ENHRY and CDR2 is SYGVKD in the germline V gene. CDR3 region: CAISQTGGNEKLFF. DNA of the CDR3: TGTGCCATCAGCCAAACAGGGGGAAATGAAAAACTGTTTTTT.

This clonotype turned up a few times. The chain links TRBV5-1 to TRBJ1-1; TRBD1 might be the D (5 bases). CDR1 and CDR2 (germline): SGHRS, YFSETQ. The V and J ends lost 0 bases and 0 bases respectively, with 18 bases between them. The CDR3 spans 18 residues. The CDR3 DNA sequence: TGCGCCAGCAGCTTGGATAGGCAGGGAATGGGGCTGAACACTGAAGCTTTCTTT. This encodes CASSLDRQGMGLNTEAFF.

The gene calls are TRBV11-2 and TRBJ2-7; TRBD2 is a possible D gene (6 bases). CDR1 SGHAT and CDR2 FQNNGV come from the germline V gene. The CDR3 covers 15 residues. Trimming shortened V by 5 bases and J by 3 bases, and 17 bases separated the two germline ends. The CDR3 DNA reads TGTGCCAGCAGCCGCTCTAGCGACCCTCGCTACGAGCAGTACTTC. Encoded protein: CASSRSSDPRYEQYF.

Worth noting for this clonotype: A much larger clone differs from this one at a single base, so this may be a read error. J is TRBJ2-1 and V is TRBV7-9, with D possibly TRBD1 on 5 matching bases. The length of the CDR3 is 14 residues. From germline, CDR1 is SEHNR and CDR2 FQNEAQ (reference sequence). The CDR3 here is CANSFSAGWGEQFF. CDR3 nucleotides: TGTGCCAACAGCTTTTCCGCAGGGTGGGGTGAGCAGTTCTTC.

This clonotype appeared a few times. The CDR3 nucleotides are TGTGCCAGCAGTTACTGGGGAAGGGGTAACAATCAGCCCCAGCATTTT. Translation gives CASSYWGRGNNQPQHF. The chain is built from TRBV6-5 and TRBJ1-5; weak D call: TRBD1 (5 bases). This CDR3 has 16 amino acids. The V gene lost 1 base and the J gene lost 3 bases, with 13 bases spanning the gap. Germline V gene sequence: CDR1 MNHEY, CDR2 SVGAGI.

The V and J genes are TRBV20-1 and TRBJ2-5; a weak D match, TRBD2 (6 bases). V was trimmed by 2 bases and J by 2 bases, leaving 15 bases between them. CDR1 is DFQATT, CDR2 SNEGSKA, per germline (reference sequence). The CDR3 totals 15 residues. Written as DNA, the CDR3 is TGCAGTGCTAGAACGTTGGGTAGCGGACAAGAGACCCAGTACTTC. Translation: CSARTLGSGQETQYF.

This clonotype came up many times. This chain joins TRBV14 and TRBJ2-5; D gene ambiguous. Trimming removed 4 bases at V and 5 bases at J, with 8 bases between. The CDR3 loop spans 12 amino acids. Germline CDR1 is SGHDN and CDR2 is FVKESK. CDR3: CASSPGRETQYF. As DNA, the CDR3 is TGTGCCAGCAGCCCAGGTCGGGAGACCCAGTACTTC.

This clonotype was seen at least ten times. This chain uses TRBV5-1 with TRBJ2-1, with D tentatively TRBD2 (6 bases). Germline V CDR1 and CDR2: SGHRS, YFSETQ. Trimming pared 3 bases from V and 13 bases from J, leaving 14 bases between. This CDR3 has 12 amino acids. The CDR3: CASSSRDLPQFF. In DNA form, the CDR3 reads TGCGCCAGCAGCTCCCGGGACTTACCCCAGTTCTTC.

CDR3 bases: TGTGCCAGTAGTTACACCGGGACAGGTCTTGTCGGGGAGCTGTTTTTT. Amino acid sequence: CASSYTGTGLVGELFF. The chain is built from TRBV19 and TRBJ2-2; the match to TRBD1 covers 8 bases. There are 16 residues in the CDR3. V lost 5 bases, J lost 7 bases, and 12 bases stayed unmatched. The germline gives CDR1 LNHDA, CDR2 SQIVND (reference sequence).